The next 21 T cell receptor beta chains were all read from a single sample in a study of blood T cell repertoires in COVID-19. Data came from immunoSEQ multiplex PCR; TCRdb stores just in-frame clones and leaves some out. The sample comprises about 95,000 clones, around 87% of which are singletons, and roughly a sixth rests with the top ten. Sequenced: peripheral blood. The receptors here all came from a human donor in a cohort sampled during active COVID-19.

This clone was counted between two and nine times. The chain uses TRBV19 and TRBJ1-2; TRBD1 might be the D (5 bases). The CDR3 sequence is 13 residues long. V was trimmed by 1 base and J by 8 bases, leaving 11 bases between them. Germline CDR1 LNHDA, CDR2 SQIVND (reference sequence). CDR3 region: CASSIGAGRGYTF. The CDR3 nucleotides read TGTGCCAGTAGTATAGGCGCAGGGAGGGGCTACACCTTC.

The J gene is TRBJ1-5, the V gene TRBV28; 7 positions match TRBD1. With V trimmed by 5 bases and J by 4 bases, 5 bases remained unmatched. The CDR3 runs 14 residues. Germline CDR1 and CDR2: MDHEN and SYDVKM. The CDR3 DNA follows: TGTGCCAGCAGTCCAGGGACAGTGAATCAGCCCCAGCATTTT. This codes for CASSPGTVNQPQHF.

The V call is TRBV7-9, the J call TRBJ1-3; 8 bases match TRBD1. Unmatched junction bases numbered 7, after V lost 3 bases and J lost 0 bases. This CDR3 has 17 residues. Looked up from germline, CDR1 is SEHNR and CDR2 is FQNEAQ (reference sequence). The CDR3 DNA follows: TGTGCCAGCAGCTTTCTGACAGGGGCCTCCTCTGGAAACACCATATATTTT. Translated, it gives CASSFLTGASSGNTIYF.

The genes are TRBV30 and TRBJ2-3; 9 nucleotides agree with TRBD1. The ends lost 2 bases at V and 4 bases at J; junction bases unmatched: 4. CDR3 length equals 14 residues. Germline V gene data show CDR1 as GTSNPN and CDR2 as SVGIG (reference sequence). CDR3 region: CAWSLDRGADTQYF. The CDR3 bases are TGTGCCTGGAGTCTGGACAGGGGAGCAGATACGCAGTATTTT.

The chain carries TRBV2 and TRBJ1-1; tentative D call: TRBD1 (5 bases). The CDR3 is made up of 13 amino acids. Between the trimmed V and J ends, which lost 4 bases and 2 bases, there was a span of 8 bases. From germline, CDR1 is SNHLY and CDR2 FYNNEI. In nucleotides, the CDR3 is TGTGCCAGCAGTGGCAGGACAAACACTGAAGCTTTCTTT. It encodes CASSGRTNTEAFF.

V usage is TRBV5-4 and J usage is TRBJ1-2; TRBD1 is a possible D gene (6 bases). The CDR3 consists of 12 residues. V was cut by 4 bases and J by 8 bases, with 12 bases left in between. Germline CDR1 is SGHNT and CDR2 is YYREEE (reference sequence). Here the CDR3 reads CASSPQGRGYTF. DNA of the CDR3: TGTGCCAGCAGCCCCCAGGGGCGCGGCTACACCTTC.

J is TRBJ1-1 and V is TRBV4-2; 9 nucleotides align to TRBD1. Losses at the gene ends were 1 base for V and 0 bases for J; bases not matched to a gene: 6. There are 17 residues in the CDR3. The germline gives CDR1 LGHNA, CDR2 YNFKEQ. CDR3 nucleotides: TGTGCCAGCAGCCAAGCGGGGGGACAGGGACTGAACACTGAAGCTTTCTTT. It is translated as CASSQAGGQGLNTEAFF.

This clone was observed a few times. The V gene is TRBV28, the J gene TRBJ2-5; 9 bases fit TRBD2. V shed 1 base, J shed 5 bases, and the junction held 5 bases outside the gene matches. The CDR3 contains 15 residues. The V gene's germline CDR1 is MDHEN and CDR2 SYDVKM. The CDR3 nucleotides are TGTGCCAGCAGTTTATCAGGCGGGGGGGCGGAGACCCAGTACTTC. Its translation is CASSLSGGGAETQYF.

This chain joins TRBV9 and TRBJ2-3, with D possibly TRBD1 on 6 matching bases. This CDR3 spans 14 amino acids. CDR1 and CDR2 from the germline V gene are SGDLS and YYNGEE. With 4 bases removed from V and 3 bases from J, the gap between germline ends came to 12 bases. DNA of the CDR3: TGTGCCAGCAGCCCACGGACAGAAACAGATACGCAGTATTTT. Residues: CASSPRTETDTQYF. Filled out from reference TRBV9 and TRBJ2-3, the complete variable domain reads DSGVTQTPKHLITATGQRVTLRCSPRSGDLSVYWYQQSLDQGLQFLIQYYNGEERAKGNILERFSAQQFPDLHSELNLSSLELGDSALYFCASSPRTETDTQYFGPGTRLTVL.

The chain uses TRBV4-3 and TRBJ2-1; TRBD2 matches at 11 bases. V lost 1 base, J lost 4 bases, and 0 bases stayed unmatched. Germline V gene sequence: CDR1 LGHNA, CDR2 YSLEER. The CDR3 is 15 amino acids. CDR3 sequence: CASSQVAGGYNEQFF. The CDR3 DNA follows: TGCGCCAGCAGCCAAGTAGCGGGGGGGTACAATGAGCAGTTCTTC.

The chain employs TRBV19 and TRBJ2-2; the D gene is possibly TRBD2 (5 bases). The ends were cut back, 3 bases at V and 7 bases at J, with 9 bases in the middle. Germline values: CDR1 LNHDA, CDR2 SQIVND (reference sequence). This CDR3 has 13 residues. As DNA, the CDR3 is TGTGCCAGTAGTATTCTGGGGAGCGGGGAGCTGTTTTTT. Protein product: CASSILGSGELFF. Filled out from reference TRBV19 and TRBJ2-2, the complete variable domain reads DGGITQSPKYLFRKEGQNVTLSCEQNLNHDAMYWYRQDPGQGLRLIYYSQIVNDFQKGDIAEGYSVSREKKESFPLTVTSAQKNPTAFYLCASSILGSGELFFGEGSRLTVL.

The chain carries TRBV9 and TRBJ2-7, with 7 positions matching TRBD2. J lost 3 bases, V lost 0 bases, and 6 bases had no gene match. CDR1 and CDR2 (germline): SGDLS, YYNGEE. The length of the CDR3 is 15 residues. CDR3 sequence (DNA): TGTGCCAGCAGCGTAGATGAGACTAGCCGCTACGAGCAGTACTTC. This codes for CASSVDETSRYEQYF.

Only one count was recorded for this clone. The V and J genes are TRBV6-5 and TRBJ2-7; TRBD1 matches at 12 bases. V gave up 7 bases and J gave up 4 bases; unmatched junction bases: 5. The germline V gene has CDR1 MNHEY and CDR2 SVGAGI. CDR3 length equals 14 residues. CDR3 nucleotide sequence: TGTGCCAGCAAAGGGACAGGGGGCGTATACGAGCAGTACTTC. It encodes CASKGTGGVYEQYF.

The V call is TRBV18, the J call TRBJ2-1; a possible D gene is TRBD2 (5 bases). V lost 3 bases and J 5 bases, leaving 8 bases between the germline ends. The length of the CDR3 is 13 residues. Germline CDR1 reads KGHSH; CDR2 reads LQKENI. This CDR3 is CASSPDGDNEQFF. The DNA of the CDR3 is TGTGCCAGCTCACCCGACGGGGACAATGAGCAGTTCTTC.

CDR3: CASSHFSGNTIYF. The CDR3 coding sequence is TGCGCCAGCAGTCACTTCTCTGGAAACACCATATATTTT. This chain joins TRBV23-1 and TRBJ1-3, with unresolved D. TRBV23-1 is designated an ORF whose function remains uncertain. The CDR3 has 13 amino acids. V lost 3 bases and J lost 0, with 3 bases in between.

This sequence joins TRBV15 and TRBJ1-3; a weak D match, TRBD1 (6 bases). The CDR3 sequence is 15 residues long. CDR1 and CDR2 from the germline V gene are LNHNV and YYDKDF (reference sequence). Trimming cost V 5 bases and J 0 bases, with 11 bases left between them. The CDR3 region has the DNA TGTGCCACCAGCGATGGGACACTCTCTGGAAACACCATATATTTT. Translated: CATSDGTLSGNTIYF.

The chain has TRBV5-4 and TRBJ1-4, with TRBD1 identical over 7 bases. Trimming took 4 bases from V and 6 from J; bases not matched to a gene: 9. CDR3 length equals 15 residues. Germline V gives CDR1 SGHNT, CDR2 YYREEE (reference sequence). For the CDR3, the DNA is TGTGCCAGCAGCACACAGGGGTTAGGGGATGAAAAACTGTTTTTT. This gives the protein CASSTQGLGDEKLFF. Combining the CDR3 with reference TRBV5-4 and TRBJ1-4 gives the whole variable domain ETGVTQSPTHLIKTRGQQVTLRCSSQSGHNTVSWYQQALGQGPQFIFQYYREEENGRGNFPPRFSGLQFPNYSSELNVNALELDDSALYLCASSTQGLGDEKLFFGSGTQLSVL.

The chain is built from TRBV7-8 and TRBJ1-4, with D uncertain. The CDR3 has 14 residues. Looked up from germline, CDR1 is SGHVS and CDR2 is FQNEAQ. V was pared by 1 base and J by 8 bases, with 11 bases between. Here the CDR3 DNA reads TGTGCCAGCAGCTTAGACAGAATGGTAGAAAAACTGTTTTTT. The encoded protein is CASSLDRMVEKLFF.

This chain links TRBV5-6 with TRBJ2-5, with a possible D match to TRBD2 (6 bases). V was shortened by 4 bases and J by 0 bases, with 13 bases between the two germline ends. Germline lookup yields CDR1 SGHDT and CDR2 YYEEEE. This CDR3 region has 15 residues. CDR3 loop: CASSPTGEYQETQYF. CDR3 nucleotide sequence: TGTGCCAGCAGCCCCACGGGGGAGTACCAAGAGACCCAGTACTTC.

Only one count was recorded for this clone. The chain carries TRBV19 and TRBJ1-1; 10 bases are a match to TRBD1. Germline loops: CDR1 LNHDA, CDR2 SQIVND (reference sequence). V was clipped by 6 bases and J by 3 bases; unmatched bases: 7. The CDR3 runs 15 residues. The CDR3 here is CASSRTGGWDTEAFF. CDR3 sequence (DNA): TGTGCCAGTAGCCGGACAGGGGGGTGGGACACTGAAGCTTTCTTT.

The V gene is TRBV28, the J gene TRBJ1-3; 7 bases line up with TRBD1. The V and J ends lost 6 bases and 3 bases, in that order; junction bases with no gene match: 5. The germline V gene encodes CDR1 MDHEN and CDR2 SYDVKM. The CDR3 spans 14 residues. In nucleotides, the CDR3 is TGTGCCAGCAGGGACAGGCTCTATGGAAACACCATATATTTT. Encoded protein: CASRDRLYGNTIYF.